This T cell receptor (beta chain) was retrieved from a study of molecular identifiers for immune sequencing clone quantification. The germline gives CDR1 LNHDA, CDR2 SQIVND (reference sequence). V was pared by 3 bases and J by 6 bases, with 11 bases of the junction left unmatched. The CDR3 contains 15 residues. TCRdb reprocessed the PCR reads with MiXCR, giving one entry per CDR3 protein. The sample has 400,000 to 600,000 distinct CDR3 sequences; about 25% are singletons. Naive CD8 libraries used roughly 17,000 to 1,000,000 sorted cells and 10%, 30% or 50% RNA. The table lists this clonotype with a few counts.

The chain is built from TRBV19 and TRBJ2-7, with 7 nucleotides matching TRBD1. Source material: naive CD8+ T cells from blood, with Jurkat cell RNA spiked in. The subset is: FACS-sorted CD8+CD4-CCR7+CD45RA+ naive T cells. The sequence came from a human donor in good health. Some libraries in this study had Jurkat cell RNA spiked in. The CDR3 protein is CASSIGTAASIEQYF. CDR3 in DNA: TGTGCCAGTAGTATCGGGACAGCAGCATCTATCGAGCAGTACTTC.